This T cell receptor beta chain was obtained from a study of blood T cell repertoires in COVID-19. Study as a whole: The study drew acute and convalescent COVID-19 samples from the United States, Italy and Spain. In each case, the material was cDNA or gDNA derived from T cells, B-cell-depleted T cells, or PBMCs.

This clone came up a few times. CDR1 SGHRS and CDR2 YFSETQ come from the germline V gene. The CDR3 sequence is 13 residues long. V lost 0 bases to trimming and J lost 3 bases, with 6 bases between them. Generated by immunoSEQ multiplex PCR, the TCRdb table keeps only in-frame clones and is missing some. The table includes about 130,000 clones, 85% detected once. The specimen sequenced was peripheral blood. The clonotype originates from a woman of 80 years or more with COVID-19, enrolled during active disease. The chain employs TRBV5-1 and TRBJ2-5; perhaps TRBD1 as D (5 bases). CDR3 sequence (DNA): TGCGCCAGCAGCTTGGGCAGGGAAGAGACCCAGTACTTC. It yields the protein CASSLGREETQYF.